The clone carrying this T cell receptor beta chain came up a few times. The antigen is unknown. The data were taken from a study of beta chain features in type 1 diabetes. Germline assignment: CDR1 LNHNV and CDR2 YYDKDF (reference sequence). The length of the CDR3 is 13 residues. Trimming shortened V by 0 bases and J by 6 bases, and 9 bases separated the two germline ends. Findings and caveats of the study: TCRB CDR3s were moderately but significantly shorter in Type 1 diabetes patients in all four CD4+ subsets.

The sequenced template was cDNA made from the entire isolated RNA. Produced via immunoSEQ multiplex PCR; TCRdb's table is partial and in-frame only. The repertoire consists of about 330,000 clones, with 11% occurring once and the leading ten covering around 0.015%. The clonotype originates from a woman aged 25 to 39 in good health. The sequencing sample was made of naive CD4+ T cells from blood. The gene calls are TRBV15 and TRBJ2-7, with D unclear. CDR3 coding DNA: TGTGCCACCAGCAGAGATCCCAGTCGCGAGCAGTACTTC. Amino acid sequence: CATSRDPSREQYF.